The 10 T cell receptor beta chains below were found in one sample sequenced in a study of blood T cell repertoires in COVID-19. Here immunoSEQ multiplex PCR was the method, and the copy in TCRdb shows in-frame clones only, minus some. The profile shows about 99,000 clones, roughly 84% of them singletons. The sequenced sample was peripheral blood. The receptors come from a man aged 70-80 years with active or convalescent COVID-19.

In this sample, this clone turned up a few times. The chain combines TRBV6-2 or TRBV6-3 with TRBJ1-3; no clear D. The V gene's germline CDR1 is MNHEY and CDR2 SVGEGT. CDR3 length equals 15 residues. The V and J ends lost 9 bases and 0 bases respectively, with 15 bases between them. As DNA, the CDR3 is TGTGCCAGTAGTAACGACGGGAACTCTGGAAACACCATATATTTT. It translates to CASSNDGNSGNTIYF.

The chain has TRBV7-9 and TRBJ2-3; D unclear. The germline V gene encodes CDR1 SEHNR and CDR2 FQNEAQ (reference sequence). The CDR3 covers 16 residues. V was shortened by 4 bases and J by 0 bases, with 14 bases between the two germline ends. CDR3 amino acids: CASSSGISRSTDTQYF. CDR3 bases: TGTGCCAGCAGCTCCGGAATTAGCAGAAGCACAGATACGCAGTATTTT.

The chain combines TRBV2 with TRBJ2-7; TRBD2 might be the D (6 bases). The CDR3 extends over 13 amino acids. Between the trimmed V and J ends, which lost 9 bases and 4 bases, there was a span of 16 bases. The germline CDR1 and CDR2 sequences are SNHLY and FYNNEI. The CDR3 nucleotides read TGTGCCAGTGGAGGGGTGAGGGCATACGAGCAGTACTTC. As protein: CASGGVRAYEQYF.

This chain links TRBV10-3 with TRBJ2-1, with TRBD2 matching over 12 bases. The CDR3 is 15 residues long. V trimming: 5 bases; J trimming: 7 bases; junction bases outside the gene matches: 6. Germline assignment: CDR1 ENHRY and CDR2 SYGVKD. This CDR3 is CAISSPLAGGNEQFF. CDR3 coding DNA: TGTGCCATCAGTTCACCTCTAGCGGGGGGGAATGAGCAGTTCTTC.

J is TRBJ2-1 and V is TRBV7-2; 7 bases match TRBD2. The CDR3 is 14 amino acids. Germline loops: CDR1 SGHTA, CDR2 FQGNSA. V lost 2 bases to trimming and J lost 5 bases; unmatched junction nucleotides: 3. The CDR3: CASSLYGTNNEQFF. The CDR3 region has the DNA TGTGCCAGCAGCTTATACGGGACTAACAATGAGCAGTTCTTC.

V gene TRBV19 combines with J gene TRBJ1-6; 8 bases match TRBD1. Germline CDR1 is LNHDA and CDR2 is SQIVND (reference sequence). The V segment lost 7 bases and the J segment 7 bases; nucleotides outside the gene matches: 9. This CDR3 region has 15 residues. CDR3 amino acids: CASTSQTGVNSPLHF. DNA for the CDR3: TGTGCCAGTACCTCACAGACAGGGGTAAATTCACCCCTCCACTTT. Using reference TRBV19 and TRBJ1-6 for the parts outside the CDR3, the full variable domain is DGGITQSPKYLFRKEGQNVTLSCEQNLNHDAMYWYRQDPGQGLRLIYYSQIVNDFQKGDIAEGYSVSREKKESFPLTVTSAQKNPTAFYLCASTSQTGVNSPLHFGNGTRLTVT.

The CDR3 DNA sequence: TGCGCCAGCAGCCAAGATATCAACACCGGGGAGCTGTTTTTT. This translates into CASSQDINTGELFF. The genes are TRBV4-3 and TRBJ2-2; D is undetermined. There are 14 residues in the CDR3. Germline loops: CDR1 LGHNA, CDR2 YSLEER. Trimming took off 0 bases at V and 2 bases at J, with 4 bases between the two ends.

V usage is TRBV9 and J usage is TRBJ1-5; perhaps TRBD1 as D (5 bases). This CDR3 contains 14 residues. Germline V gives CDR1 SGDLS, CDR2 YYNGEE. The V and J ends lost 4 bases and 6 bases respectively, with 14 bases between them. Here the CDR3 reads CASSPGIGVQPQHF. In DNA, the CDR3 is TGTGCCAGCAGCCCTGGGATAGGGGTTCAGCCCCAGCATTTT.

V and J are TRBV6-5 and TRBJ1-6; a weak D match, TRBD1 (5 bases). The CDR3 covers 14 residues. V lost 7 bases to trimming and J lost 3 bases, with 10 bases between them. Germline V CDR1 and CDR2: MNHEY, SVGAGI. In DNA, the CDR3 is TGTGCCAGCACCGGGGGGATCTATAATTCACCCCTCCACTTT. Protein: CASTGGIYNSPLHF.

CDR3 protein: CASSLQTGNTEAFF. In DNA form, the CDR3 reads TGCGCCAGCAGCTTGCAGACAGGGAACACTGAAGCTTTCTTT. The chain couples TRBV5-1 to TRBJ1-1; the D gene is possibly TRBD1 (6 bases). Germline V gene lookup returns CDR1 SGHRS and CDR2 YFSETQ. Trimming removed 1 base at V and 1 base at J, with 8 bases between. CDR3 size: 14 residues.